The 13 T cell receptor beta chains below all came from one sample that was sequenced in a study of circulating CD8 cells and anti-PD-1 response in melanoma. Using around 15 ng of total RNA, TCR libraries were made with the QIAseq Immune Repertoire TCR panel. TCRdb called the reads again in MiXCR, with one record for every CDR3 protein. The sample consists of about 1,200 distinct CDR3 sequences, approximately 6.2% of them appearing once. From live CD3+CD8+TCRalphabeta+ cells, four PD-1 and/or TIGIT subsets were sorted. The starting material was CD8+ T cells from PBMCs, obtained at baseline or after one month of anti-PD-1 therapy (not recorded which). These receptors originate from a human donor with melanoma.

There are a few counts of this clonotype. This sequence joins TRBV25-1 and TRBJ2-5; TRBD2 might be the D (5 bases). The CDR3 covers 15 residues. Germline V gives CDR1 MGHDK, CDR2 SYGVNS. V lost 8 bases and J 4 bases, leaving 20 bases between the germline ends. The CDR3 protein is CASQNLDEGRETQYF. The CDR3 region has the DNA TGTGCCAGCCAAAATCTAGACGAGGGCCGAGAGACCCAGTACTTC.

This chain connects TRBV19 to TRBJ2-7, with D uncertain. Germline assignment: CDR1 LNHDA and CDR2 SQIVND (reference sequence). CDR3 length: 17 residues. Trimming took off 4 bases at V and 2 bases at J, with 21 bases between the two ends. CDR3 protein: CASSTGFALQATYEQYF. CDR3 sequence (DNA): TGTGCCAGTAGTACCGGGTTCGCTCTCCAGGCTACCTACGAGCAGTACTTC.

This chain connects TRBV28 to TRBJ1-5, with D uncertain. V lost 11 bases to trimming and J lost 0 bases, with 14 bases between them. Looked up from germline, CDR1 is MDHEN and CDR2 is SYDVKM. The CDR3 covers 14 residues. The CDR3 nucleotides read TGTGCCTGTGATACTTACTATAGCAATCAGCCCCAGCATTTT. Its protein product is CACDTYYSNQPQHF.

By proportion, this clonotype is medium-sized. The chain employs TRBV24-1 and TRBJ2-3; a possible D gene is TRBD1 (6 bases). The CDR3 spans 17 residues. Per the germline V gene, CDR1 is KGHDR and CDR2 is SFDVKD. Trimming removed 3 bases at V and 2 bases at J, with 17 bases between. The CDR3 DNA reads as TGTGCCACCAGTGATACAGGGATAGGGAGTCCCACAGATACGCAGTATTTT. It is translated as CATSDTGIGSPTDTQYF.

Sample share makes this clonotype large. The CDR3 bases are TGTGCCAGCAGCCCTTGGGGCGGGGGAAACACCGGGGAGCTGTTTTTT. It is translated as CASSPWGGGNTGELFF. The genes are TRBV7-3 and TRBJ2-2, with 7 bases that match TRBD2. The CDR3 length is 16 residues. Germline V lookup: CDR1 SGHTA, CDR2 FQGTGA. Unmatched junction bases numbered 8, after V lost 5 bases and J lost 2 bases.

By sample fraction, this clonotype is large. The rearrangement links TRBV12-3 or TRBV12-4 to TRBJ2-3; 12 bases are shared with TRBD2. The junction had 4 bases not matched to a gene; V was cut back by 5 bases and J by 4 bases. This CDR3 comprises 15 residues. CDR3 protein: CASSTTSGGADTQYF. CDR3 DNA: TGTGCCAGCAGTACGACTAGCGGGGGAGCAGATACGCAGTATTTT.

This clonotype is classed as medium-sized. The chain has TRBV6-5 and TRBJ1-1; a weak D match, TRBD1 (5 bases). The CDR3 extends over 13 amino acids. Germline CDR1 MNHEY, CDR2 SVGAGI. Deletions cut 6 bases from V and 6 bases from J, with 14 bases between. CDR3 DNA: TGTGCCAGCAGCCTAGCAGGGCCCGCTGAAGCTTTCTTT. This gives the protein CASSLAGPAEAFF.

This clonotype is medium-sized in the sample. The CDR3 region is CASSTTGFEAFF. The CDR3 DNA is TGTGCCAGCAGTACTACAGGGTTTGAAGCTTTCTTT. V and J are TRBV4-2 and TRBJ1-1; D might be TRBD1 (6 bases). The germline V gene has CDR1 LGHNA and CDR2 YNFKEQ. The CDR3 spans 12 residues. V lost 6 bases and J 7 bases, leaving 12 bases between the germline ends.

In its sample, this clonotype ranks as large. This rearrangement joins TRBV19 to TRBJ2-5, with 8 bases identical to TRBD1. In germline, CDR1 is LNHDA, CDR2 SQIVND (reference sequence). J lost 4 bases, V lost 7 bases, and 5 bases had no gene match. The CDR3 has 13 residues. As DNA, the CDR3 is TGTGCCAGTACCTCAGGGGGCAGAGAGACCCAGTACTTC. Protein sequence: CASTSGGRETQYF.

Judged by abundance, this clonotype is medium-sized. The rearrangement uses TRBV2 and TRBJ2-1; the match to TRBD2 covers 9 bases. This CDR3 comprises 16 residues. V was pared by 7 bases and J by 4 bases, with 11 bases of the junction left unmatched. The germline V gene has CDR1 SNHLY and CDR2 FYNNEI. DNA for the CDR3: TGTGCCAGCACCGAAGGGGGCGGGGGGGCTTACAATGAGCAGTTCTTC. Residues: CASTEGGGGAYNEQFF. Full variable domain (rest looked up from reference TRBV2 and TRBJ2-1): EPEVTQTPSHQVTQMGQEVILRCVPISNHLYFYWYRQILGQKVEFLVSFYNNEISEKSEIFDDQFSVERPDGSNFTLKIRSTKLEDSAMYFCASTEGGGGAYNEQFFGPGTRLTVL.

By proportion, this clonotype is medium-sized. The V call is TRBV19, the J call TRBJ2-3; 7 bases line up with TRBD1. V trimming: 5 bases; J trimming: 4 bases; junction bases outside the gene matches: 9. This CDR3 region has 15 residues. CDR1 is LNHDA and CDR2 is SQIVND in the germline V gene (reference sequence). CDR3 DNA: TGTGCCAGTAGTGCGAGACAGGGTGGAGCAGATACGCAGTATTTT. This encodes CASSARQGGADTQYF.

V usage is TRBV7-9 and J usage is TRBJ1-2; TRBD1 matches at 7 bases. CDR3 size: 13 residues. J lost 3 bases, V lost 7 bases, and 5 bases had no gene match. The germline CDR1 and CDR2 sequences are SEHNR and FQNEAQ (reference sequence). For the CDR3, the DNA is TGTGCCAGCAATTTTCAGGGGGACTATGGCTACACCTTC. This translates into CASNFQGDYGYTF.

In its sample, this clonotype was seen a few times. The CDR3 nucleotides are TGTGCCAGCTCACCTGGATACCGGGACAGGGGGAACATTCAGTACTTC. Amino acids: CASSPGYRDRGNIQYF. V is TRBV18 and J is TRBJ2-4; 11 bases are a match to TRBD1. V lost 3 bases to trimming and J lost 7 bases; unmatched junction nucleotides: 8. The CDR3 runs to 16 residues. The germline CDR1 and CDR2 sequences are KGHSH and LQKENI.